Below are 16 T cell receptor beta chains sequenced from a single sample in a study of blood T cell repertoires in COVID-19. Here immunoSEQ multiplex PCR was the method, and the copy in TCRdb shows in-frame clones only, minus some. In the table there are around 56,000 clones, around 90% of which are singletons. The sequenced material came from peripheral blood. These receptors originate from a human donor in a cohort sampled during active COVID-19.

The chain combines TRBV6-6 with TRBJ2-1; unclear D gene. Trimming pared 5 bases from V and 8 bases from J, leaving 10 bases between. Germline V gene data show CDR1 as MNHNY and CDR2 as SVGAGI (reference sequence). CDR3 size: 12 residues. As DNA, the CDR3 is TGTGCCAGCAGTCCTAATTCATATGAGCAGTTCTTC. Translated: CASSPNSYEQFF.

This chain uses TRBV9 with TRBJ1-6; possible D gene TRBD1, 5 bases. Germline CDR1 SGDLS, CDR2 YYNGEE. The CDR3 spans 18 residues. V was clipped by 0 bases and J by 1 base, with 14 bases between them. The CDR3 loop reads CASSVEMGGRSYNSPLHF. The CDR3 DNA reads as TGTGCCAGCAGCGTAGAGATGGGGGGAAGGTCCTATAATTCACCCCTCCACTTT. The entire variable domain, with the rest obtained from reference TRBV9 and TRBJ1-6, is as follows: DSGVTQTPKHLITATGQRVTLRCSPRSGDLSVYWYQQSLDQGLQFLIQYYNGEERAKGNILERFSAQQFPDLHSELNLSSLELGDSALYFCASSVEMGGRSYNSPLHFGNGTRLTVT.

The rearrangement joins TRBV2 to TRBJ2-1; D uncertain. CDR3 length equals 12 residues. Germline V gives CDR1 SNHLY, CDR2 FYNNEI. Trimming pared 4 bases from V and 4 bases from J, leaving 5 bases between. The CDR3 sequence is CASSGSYNEQFF. The DNA of the CDR3 is TGTGCCAGCAGTGGTTCGTACAATGAGCAGTTCTTC.

The chain joins TRBV6-1 to TRBJ2-7; 7 nucleotides align to TRBD2. There are 16 residues in the CDR3. Germline V gene data show CDR1 as MNHNS and CDR2 as SASEGT. J gave up 5 bases and V 4 bases, and 14 bases lay outside the gene matches. The CDR3 region is CASSARPGLSTNEQYF. As DNA, the CDR3 is TGTGCCAGCAGTGCACGACCGGGACTATCTACGAACGAGCAGTACTTC.

The V gene is TRBV6-5, the J gene TRBJ1-2; 8 nucleotides agree with TRBD1. V lost 7 bases, J lost 2 bases, and 6 bases stayed unmatched. CDR1 MNHEY and CDR2 SVGAGI come from the germline V gene. The CDR3 contains 14 residues. CDR3 nucleotides: TGTGCCAGCATCCGGGACAGGCGGAACTATGGCTACACCTTC. It specifies CASIRDRRNYGYTF.

This chain joins TRBV5-1 and TRBJ2-1, with a possible D match to TRBD2 (5 bases). Deletions cut 4 bases from V and 2 bases from J, with 13 bases between. Germline V CDR1 and CDR2: SGHRS, YFSETQ. The CDR3 is 15 residues long. This chain's CDR3 is CASSLLGLAYNEQFF. CDR3 nucleotides: TGCGCCAGCAGCCTGCTCGGACTTGCCTACAATGAGCAGTTCTTC.

The chain is built from TRBV23-1 and TRBJ2-7; the D is unclear. TRBV23-1 is designated an ORF whose function remains uncertain. The CDR3 consists of 14 residues. The V gene lost 4 bases and the J gene lost 6 bases, with 16 bases spanning the gap. As DNA, the CDR3 is TGCGCCAGCAGTCCTAATCATACACAGATCGAGCAGTACTTC. Protein product: CASSPNHTQIEQYF.

The chain carries TRBV2 and TRBJ2-1; D perhaps matches TRBD2 (6 bases). CDR1 and CDR2 from the germline V gene are SNHLY and FYNNEI. Trimming took 3 bases from V and 7 from J, leaving 13 bases between them. This CDR3 spans 14 amino acids. The CDR3 is CASSDRGGMNEQFF. The CDR3 DNA reads TGTGCCAGCAGTGATAGGGGAGGTATGAATGAGCAGTTCTTC.

This chain joins TRBV7-3 and TRBJ2-7; TRBD1 matches at 7 bases. Per the germline V gene, CDR1 is SGHTA and CDR2 is FQGTGA. The CDR3 totals 15 residues. J lost 3 bases, V lost 1 base, and 6 bases had no gene match. CDR3 protein: CASSLMVGDSYEQYF. DNA of the CDR3: TGTGCCAGCAGCTTAATGGTTGGGGACAGCTACGAGCAGTACTTC.

The chain has TRBV9 and TRBJ2-3; TRBD2 aligns across 8 bases. Losses at the gene ends were 4 bases for V and 2 bases for J; bases not matched to a gene: 6. This CDR3 comprises 15 residues. CDR1 is SGDLS, CDR2 YYNGEE, per germline. The CDR3 bases are TGTGCCAGCAGCCAGACGGGGGGGTCCACAGATACGCAGTATTTT. This sequence encodes CASSQTGGSTDTQYF.

This rearrangement joins TRBV5-6 to TRBJ2-5; possible D gene TRBD1, 6 bases. V was pared by 5 bases and J by 1 base, with 15 bases between. Germline lookup yields CDR1 SGHDT and CDR2 YYEEEE. The CDR3 length is 15 residues. The CDR3 DNA reads TGTGCCAGCAGTTGGGGCCCCAGGGGCCAAGAGACCCAGTACTTC. Translated: CASSWGPRGQETQYF.

The rearrangement links TRBV6-6 to TRBJ2-2, with D perhaps matching TRBD2 (6 bases). CDR1 is MNHNY and CDR2 is SVGAGI in the germline V gene (reference sequence). Trimming shortened V by 6 bases and J by 0 bases, and 8 bases separated the two germline ends. The CDR3 consists of 14 residues. CDR3 region: CASRAGPNTGELFF. As DNA, the CDR3 is TGTGCCAGCAGGGCGGGGCCGAACACCGGGGAGCTGTTTTTT.

This chain connects TRBV9 to TRBJ1-6, with 7 bases that match TRBD1. Germline assignment: CDR1 SGDLS and CDR2 YYNGEE. The CDR3 has 13 amino acids. Trimming cost V 2 bases and J 9 bases; bases outside gene matches: 2. CDR3 sequence reads: CASSVPGGSPLHF. The CDR3 region has the DNA TGTGCCAGCAGCGTCCCAGGGGGTTCACCCCTCCACTTT.

V and J are TRBV30 and TRBJ2-5; TRBD1 is a possible D gene (5 bases). Deletions cut 2 bases from V and 5 bases from J, with 9 bases between. CDR3 length: 12 residues. CDR1 is GTSNPN, CDR2 SVGIG, per germline (reference sequence). The CDR3 DNA sequence: TGTGCCTGGAGTACCAGGGTGGAGACCCAGTACTTC. It encodes CAWSTRVETQYF.

The chain combines TRBV24-1 with TRBJ2-3, with 7 bases lining up with TRBD1. Per germline, CDR1 KGHDR and CDR2 SFDVKD. After removal of 3 bases from V and 1 base from J, the junction contained 6 bases not matched to a gene. CDR3 length: 16 residues. In nucleotides, the CDR3 is TGTGCCACCAGTGATCCGAACAGGGGAGGCACAGATACGCAGTATTTT. Residues: CATSDPNRGGTDTQYF.

The chain is built from TRBV9 and TRBJ2-2, with 9 nucleotides matching TRBD1. Germline CDR1 reads SGDLS; CDR2 reads YYNGEE. The CDR3 consists of 15 residues. V was clipped by 0 bases and J by 3 bases; unmatched bases: 0. The CDR3 DNA reads as TGTGCCAGCAGCGTAGGGGACAGGGACACCGGGGAGCTGTTTTTT. It translates to CASSVGDRDTGELFF.